One and the same sample provided the 13 T cell receptor beta chains below, sequenced in a study of T cells in localized non-small cell lung cancer. The assay was immunoSEQ multiplex PCR, and TCRdb's table has in-frame clones only and misses some. Found here are about 8,200 clones, over 50% of them singletons; the top ten hold around 8.3%. Material: lymph node tissue, obtained before any cancer treatment. The receptors originated from a male donor aged 60 or over with stage I squamous cell lung carcinoma.

This clone was picked up a small number of times. The CDR3 bases are TGTGCCAGCAGTCTCGGACAGGCCGGGGAGCTGTTTTTT. Its translation: CASSLGQAGELFF. The V call is TRBV2, the J call TRBJ2-2, with TRBD1 matching over 7 bases. The trim removed 5 bases at V and 6 bases at J, leaving 3 bases unmatched. This CDR3 contains 13 residues. Per the germline V gene, CDR1 is SNHLY and CDR2 is FYNNEI.

This rearrangement joins TRBV10-3 to TRBJ2-2; a weak D match, TRBD1 (5 bases). There are 13 residues in the CDR3. Looked up from germline, CDR1 is ENHRY and CDR2 is SYGVKD. V gave up 2 bases and J gave up 4 bases, with 5 bases separating them. The chain's CDR3 is CAISEGATGELFF. In DNA, the CDR3 is TGTGCCATCAGTGAGGGGGCCACCGGGGAGCTGTTTTTT.

In this sample, this clone turned up once. The chain employs TRBV11-3 and TRBJ1-4; 10 bases agree with TRBD1. The CDR3 spans 17 residues. Germline assignment: CDR1 SGHNT and CDR2 YENEEA. V shed 5 bases and J 1 base; nucleotides not matched to a gene: 7. CDR3 region: CASSRGTGAGTNEKLFF. CDR3 nucleotides: TGTGCCAGCAGCAGGGGGACAGGGGCTGGAACTAATGAAAAACTGTTTTTT.

This sequence joins TRBV6-8 and TRBJ2-1; 11 bases are shared with TRBD2. The V and J ends lost 5 bases and 3 bases, in that order; junction bases with no gene match: 15. CDR3 length equals 19 residues. The germline V gene encodes CDR1 MNHGY and CDR2 SAAAGT. The CDR3 region has the DNA TGTGCCAGCAGTCCATCGACAGGCATCGGGACTAGCGGCTACAATGAGCAGTTCTTC. It encodes CASSPSTGIGTSGYNEQFF.

This chain connects TRBV30 to TRBJ2-7; possible D gene TRBD2, 5 bases. V lost 4 bases and J lost 4, with 11 bases in between. Germline CDR1 reads GTSNPN; CDR2 reads SVGIG (reference sequence). The CDR3 runs to 12 residues. This CDR3 is CAWTGSGYEQYF. The CDR3 DNA follows: TGTGCCTGGACGGGGAGTGGGTACGAGCAGTACTTC. The entire variable domain, with the rest obtained from reference TRBV30 and TRBJ2-7, is as follows: SQTIHQWPATLVQPVGSPLSLECTVEGTSNPNLYWYRQAAGRGLQLLFYSVGIGQISSEVPQNLSASRPQDRQFILSSKKLLLSDSGFYLCAWTGSGYEQYFGPGTRLTVT.

The V gene is TRBV12-5, the J gene TRBJ2-3; TRBD2 matches at 8 bases. CDR3 length: 17 residues. V was clipped by 5 bases and J by 8 bases; unmatched bases: 18. Germline loops: CDR1 LGHNT, CDR2 FRNRAP. The CDR3 bases are TGTGCTAGTGGTCCACAGGACGGAGGACTAGCCCTCGGTACGCAGTATTTT. This codes for CASGPQDGGLALGTQYF.

The gene calls are TRBV18 and TRBJ2-5, with a weak D call TRBD2 (5 bases). There are 15 residues in the CDR3. In germline, CDR1 is KGHSH, CDR2 LQKENI. Trimming stripped 5 bases from V and 3 bases from J, with 16 bases between. As DNA, the CDR3 is TGTGCCAGCTCATCTAAACTAGGGAATGAAGAGACCCAGTACTTC. Translating it yields CASSSKLGNEETQYF.

The rearrangement joins TRBV14 to TRBJ1-1; 7 nucleotides match TRBD1. Germline trimming cut 1 base from V and 11 bases from J; bases unmatched to any gene: 7. The CDR3 is 13 residues long. CDR1 SGHDN and CDR2 FVKESK come from the germline V gene. CDR3 sequence: CASSQATGKNAFF. The CDR3 DNA reads as TGTGCCAGCAGCCAAGCGACAGGGAAGAATGCTTTCTTT.

In this sample, this clone turned up once. This chain connects TRBV23-1 to TRBJ2-1; D not certain. TRBV23-1 is classed as an ORF, of uncertain function. V lost 8 bases, J lost 10 bases, and 24 bases lay in between. The CDR3 has 15 amino acids. CDR3 DNA: TGCGCCAGCGAGCTTGCTCCCGGGTCACCTCCGGAGCAGTTCTTC. Translating gives CASELAPGSPPEQFF.

The chain carries TRBV5-1 and TRBJ1-4, with a possible D match to TRBD1 (5 bases). The CDR3 spans 14 residues. Per germline, CDR1 SGHRS and CDR2 YFSETQ. V was cut by 4 bases and J by 8 bases, with 15 bases left in between. CDR3 bases: TGCGCCAGCAGCCCAGCGGGGGATCGGGAAAAACTGTTTTTT. Translation: CASSPAGDREKLFF.

The gene calls are TRBV30 and TRBJ2-7, with 9 bases matching TRBD1. The V and J ends lost 5 bases and 6 bases, in that order; junction bases with no gene match: 11. The CDR3 length is 14 residues. Germline values: CDR1 GTSNPN, CDR2 SVGIG (reference sequence). The CDR3 loop reads CAWETGTGTGEQYF. The CDR3 region has the DNA TGTGCCTGGGAGACCGGGACAGGGACGGGCGAGCAGTACTTC.

The gene calls are TRBV25-1 and TRBJ2-1, with TRBD1 identical over 9 bases. V lost 9 bases and J lost 3; bases outside the gene matches: 9. CDR3 length equals 15 residues. CDR1 is MGHDK, CDR2 SYGVNS, per germline. This CDR3 is CASNSGTGNYNEQFF. In nucleotides, the CDR3 is TGTGCCAGTAATTCCGGGACAGGGAACTACAATGAGCAGTTCTTC.

The chain joins TRBV9 to TRBJ2-1, with TRBD2 matching 12 bases. The germline CDR1 and CDR2 sequences are SGDLS and YYNGEE. After removal of 5 bases from V and 6 bases from J, the junction contained 3 bases not matched to a gene. CDR3 length: 14 residues. CDR3 nucleotide sequence: TGTGCCAGCAGTCGACTAGCGGGAGTCAATGAGCAGTTCTTC. Translation gives CASSRLAGVNEQFF.